The clone carrying this T cell receptor (beta chain) was found once. The data derive from a study of Tregs in tolerant kidney transplant recipients. Trimming pared 6 bases from V and 4 bases from J, leaving 12 bases between. CDR3 length: 13 residues. From germline, CDR1 is MNHNS and CDR2 SASEGT. The protocol was immunoSEQ multiplex PCR, while the TCRdb copy is restricted to in-frame clones and leaves out a portion. This sample yields under 100,000 clones, of which about 92% are seen a single time; roughly 5% belongs to the top ten. V gene TRBV6-1 combines with J gene TRBJ1-1; D may be TRBD1 (5 bases). The sequencing sample was made of CD8+ T cells from blood. The source of this sequence is a human donor in good health. CDR3 in DNA: TGTGCCAGCAGGGGGGGGTCTGGCACTGAAGCTTTCTTT. Its translation is CASRGGSGTEAFF.